This T cell receptor (beta chain) was sequenced during a study of cytotoxic CD8 clonotypes in ibrutinib-treated CLL. The V gene lost 2 bases and the J gene lost 7 bases, with 18 bases spanning the gap. Germline CDR1 and CDR2: SGDLS and YYNGEE. The length of the CDR3 is 16 residues. Only in-frame clones appear in the TCRdb table, and some are missing; sequencing was by immunoSEQ multiplex PCR. This table holds some 200,000 clones, 72% found once. The sequenced sample was PBMCs, obtained after 24 months of ibrutinib treatment. The chain links TRBV9 to TRBJ2-2, with D uncertain. The TCR comes from a human donor with chronic lymphocytic leukemia. The CDR3 loop reads CASSVGSLQSIGELFF. The CDR3 DNA sequence: TGTGCCAGCAGCGTGGGTTCGTTACAGTCGATCGGGGAGCTGTTTTTT.